Given below is one T cell receptor beta chain in context. Its target is unknown. The CDR3 runs 14 residues. The germline V gene has CDR1 SGHRS and CDR2 YFSETQ. The V gene end was trimmed by 0 bases and the J gene end by 5 bases; junction bases not matched to a gene: 2. This record belongs to a study of vaccination and CD4 T cells after COVID-19. Study overall: Collection of post-vaccine samples followed dose two by a median about 72 days, spanning a range of 14 to 241.

Cultured CD4+ T cell DNA underwent sequencing with the Oncomine TCR Beta short-read assay. TCRdb ran MiXCR on the PCR reads and lists one entry per CDR3 protein. The data show roughly 26,000 distinct CDR3 sequences, roughly 42% seen once. This sample's treatment: roughly ten-day PBMC culture with coronavirus spike peptide pools or control peptides (ViraFEST assay). Under the ViraFEST approach, antigen-specific T cells were expanded with peptide pools and TCRs subsequently sequenced. Sample: CD4+ T cells from blood, cultured in vitro. This clonotype was sampled from a human donor who had recovered from COVID-19. This sequence joins TRBV5-1 and TRBJ2-3; 8 bases fit TRBD1. CDR3 sequence: CASSLGQGLDTQYF. CDR3 nucleotide sequence: TGCGCCAGCAGCTTGGGACAGGGGTTAGATACGCAGTATTTT.